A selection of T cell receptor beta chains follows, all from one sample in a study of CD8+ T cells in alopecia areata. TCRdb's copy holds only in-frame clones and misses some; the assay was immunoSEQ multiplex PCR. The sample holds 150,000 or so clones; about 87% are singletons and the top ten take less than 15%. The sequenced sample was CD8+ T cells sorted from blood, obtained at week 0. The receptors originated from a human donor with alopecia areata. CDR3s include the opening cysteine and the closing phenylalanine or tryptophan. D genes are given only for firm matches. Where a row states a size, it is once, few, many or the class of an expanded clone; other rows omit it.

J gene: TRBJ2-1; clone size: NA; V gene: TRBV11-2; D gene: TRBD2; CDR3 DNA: TGTGCCAGCAGCTTTTCTCCCGGGGCTAGCGGTTCCTACAATGAGCAGTTCTTC; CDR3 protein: CASSFSPGASGSYNEQFF
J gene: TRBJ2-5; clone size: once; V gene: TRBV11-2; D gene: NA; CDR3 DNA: TGTGCCAGCAGCTCTGTCCAAGTCGAGACCCAGTACTTC; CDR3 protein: CASSSVQVETQYF
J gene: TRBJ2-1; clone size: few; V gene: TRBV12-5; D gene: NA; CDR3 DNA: TGTGCTAGTGGGTCCGGGATCAATGAGCAGTTCTTC; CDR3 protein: CASGSGINEQFF
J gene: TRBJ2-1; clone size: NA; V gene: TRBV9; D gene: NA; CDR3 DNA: TGTGCCAGCAGCGTTAGCGGTCCGCCCTACAATGAGCAGTTCTTC; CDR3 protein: CASSVSGPPYNEQFF
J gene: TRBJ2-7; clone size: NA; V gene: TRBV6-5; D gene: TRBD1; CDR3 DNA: TGTGCCAGCAGTTACGTGACAGGGTCCGAGCAGTACTTC; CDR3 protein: CASSYVTGSEQYF
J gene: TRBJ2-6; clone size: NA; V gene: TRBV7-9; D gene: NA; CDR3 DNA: TGTGCCAGCACCTCTGGACGGGGGGCAGGGGCCAACGTCCTGACTTTC; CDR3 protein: CASTSGRGAGANVLTF
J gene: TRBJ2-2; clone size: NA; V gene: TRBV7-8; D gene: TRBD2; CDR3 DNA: TGTGCCAGCAGCCTTCGACTAGCGGAGTCCTTCGGCACCGGGGAGCTGTTTTTT; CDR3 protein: CASSLRLAESFGTGELFF
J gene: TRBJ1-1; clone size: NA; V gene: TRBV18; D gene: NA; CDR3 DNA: TGTGCCAGCTCACTCTCTACAACGGGGAGAGAGAACACTGAAGCTTTCTTT; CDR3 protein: CASSLSTTGRENTEAFF
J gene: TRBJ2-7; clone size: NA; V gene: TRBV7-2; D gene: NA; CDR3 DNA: TGTGCCAGCAGCTTAGGGCCGGGACCCCCAGGCTACGAGCAGTACTTC; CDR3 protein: CASSLGPGPPGYEQYF
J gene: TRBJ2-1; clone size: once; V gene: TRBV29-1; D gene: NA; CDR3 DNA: TGCAGCGTTCTCAGGGGATACTACAATGAGCAGTTCTTC; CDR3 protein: CSVLRGYYNEQFF
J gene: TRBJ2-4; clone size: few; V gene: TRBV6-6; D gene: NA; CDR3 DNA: TGTGCCAGCAGTTATGAGGGACCAATTCAGTACTTC; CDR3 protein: CASSYEGPIQYF
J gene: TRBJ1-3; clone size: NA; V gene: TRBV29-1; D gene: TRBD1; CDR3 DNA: TGCAGCGTGTCAACAGGGGGTACTGGAAACACCATATATTTT; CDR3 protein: CSVSTGGTGNTIYF
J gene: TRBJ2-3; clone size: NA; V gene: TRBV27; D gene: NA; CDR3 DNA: TGTGCCAGCAAGCCCTGGGACATTGACACAGATACGCAGTATTTT; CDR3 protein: CASKPWDIDTDTQYF
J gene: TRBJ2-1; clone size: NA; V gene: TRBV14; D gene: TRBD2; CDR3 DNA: TGTGCCAGCAGCCGCGGGAGACTCGGCTCCTACAATGAGCAGTTCTTC; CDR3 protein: CASSRGRLGSYNEQFF
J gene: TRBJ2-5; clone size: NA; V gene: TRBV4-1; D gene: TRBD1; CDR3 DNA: TGCGCCAGCAGCCAAGATGTAACGTCAGGGGGCCGTGGGACCCAGTACTTC; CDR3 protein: CASSQDVTSGGRGTQYF
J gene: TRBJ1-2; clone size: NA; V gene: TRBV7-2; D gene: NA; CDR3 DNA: TGTGCCAGCAGCTCCCTCAAAGGGAACTATGGCTACACCTTC; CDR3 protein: CASSSLKGNYGYTF
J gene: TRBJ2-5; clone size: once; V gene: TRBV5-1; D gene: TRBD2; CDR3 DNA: TGCGCCAGCAGCCCCGGGACTACGGAAGAGACCCAGTACTTC; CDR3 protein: CASSPGTTEETQYF
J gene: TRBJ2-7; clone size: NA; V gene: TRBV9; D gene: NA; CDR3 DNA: TGTGCCAGCAGCGTGGACCCCTCGGACGTTTCGACCTACGAGCAGTACTTC; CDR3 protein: CASSVDPSDVSTYEQYF
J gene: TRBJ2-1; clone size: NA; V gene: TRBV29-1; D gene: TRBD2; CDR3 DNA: TGCAGCGCTGTACTAGCGGGGGCGTCGACCTCCTACAATGAGCAGTTCTTC; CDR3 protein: CSAVLAGASTSYNEQFF
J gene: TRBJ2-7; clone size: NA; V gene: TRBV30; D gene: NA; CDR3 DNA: TGTGCGGGGGACGAGCAGTACTTC; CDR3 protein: CAGDEQYF
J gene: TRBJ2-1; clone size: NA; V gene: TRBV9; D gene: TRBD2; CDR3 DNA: TGTGCCAGCAGCGTAGCGGGACTAGCGTACAATGAGCAGTTCTTC; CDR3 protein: CASSVAGLAYNEQFF
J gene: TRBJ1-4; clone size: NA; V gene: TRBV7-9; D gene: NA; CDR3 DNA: TGTGCCAGCAGCTTAAAACAAGGGGAAGAAAAACTGTTTTTT; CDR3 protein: CASSLKQGEEKLFF
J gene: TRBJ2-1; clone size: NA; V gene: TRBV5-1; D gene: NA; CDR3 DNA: TGCGCCAGCAGCTTGACCCTAGAAGGGGGAAGAGAGCAGTTCTTC; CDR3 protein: CASSLTLEGGREQFF
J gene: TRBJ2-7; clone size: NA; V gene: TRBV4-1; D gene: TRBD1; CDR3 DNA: TGCGCCAGCAGCCGGGGAAACGGACAGGGGTACTACGAGCAGTACTTC; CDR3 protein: CASSRGNGQGYYEQYF
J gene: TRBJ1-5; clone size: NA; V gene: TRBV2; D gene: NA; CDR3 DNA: TGTGCCAGCACCAATTGGGGGTGGGACAGCAATCAGCCCCAGCATTTT; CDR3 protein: CASTNWGWDSNQPQHF
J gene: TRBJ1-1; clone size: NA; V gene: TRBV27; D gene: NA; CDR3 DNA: TGTGCCAGCAGTTTACAGGGGAATACTGAAGCTTTCTTT; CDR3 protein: CASSLQGNTEAFF
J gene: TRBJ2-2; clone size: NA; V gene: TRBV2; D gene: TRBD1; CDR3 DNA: TGTGCCAGCAGTGCTGGGACAGGGGACACCGGGGAGCTGTTTTTT; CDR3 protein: CASSAGTGDTGELFF
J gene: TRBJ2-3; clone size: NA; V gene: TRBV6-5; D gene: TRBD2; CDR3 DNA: TGTGCCAGCAGAAGACTAGCGGGGGGGCAGGATACGCAGTATTTT; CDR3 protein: CASRRLAGGQDTQYF
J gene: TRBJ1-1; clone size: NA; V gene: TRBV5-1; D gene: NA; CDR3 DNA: TGCGCCAGCAGCTTGGGTTGGGGCCTGAGAACTGAAGCTTTCTTT; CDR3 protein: CASSLGWGLRTEAFF
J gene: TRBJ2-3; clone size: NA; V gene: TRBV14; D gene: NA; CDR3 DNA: TGTGCCAGCAGCCGGGCGGGGGCCCGCACAGATACGCAGTATTTT; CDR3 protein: CASSRAGARTDTQYF
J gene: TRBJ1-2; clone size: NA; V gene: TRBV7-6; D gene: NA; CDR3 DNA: TGTGCCAGCAGCTTAGAGTTGGCAGCGGAACACTATGGCTACACCTTC; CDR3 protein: CASSLELAAEHYGYTF
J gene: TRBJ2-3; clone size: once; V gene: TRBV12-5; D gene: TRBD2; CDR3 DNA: TGTGCTAGTGGTTTGGACCTAGCGGGAATCACAGATACGCAGTATTTT; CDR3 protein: CASGLDLAGITDTQYF
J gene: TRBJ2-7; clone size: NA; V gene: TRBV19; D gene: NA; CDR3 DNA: TGTGCCAGTAGCTATAGCGGACAGACCTACGAGCAGTACTTC; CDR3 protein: CASSYSGQTYEQYF
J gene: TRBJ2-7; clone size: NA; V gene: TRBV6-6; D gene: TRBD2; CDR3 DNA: TGTGCCAGCAGTTACTCGGCGGGGGTCTACGAGCAGTACTTC; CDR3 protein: CASSYSAGVYEQYF
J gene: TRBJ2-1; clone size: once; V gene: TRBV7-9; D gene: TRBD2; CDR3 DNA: TGTGCCAGCAGCTTAGGGGGACTAGCGGGAGACAATGAGCAGTTCTTC; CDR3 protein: CASSLGGLAGDNEQFF
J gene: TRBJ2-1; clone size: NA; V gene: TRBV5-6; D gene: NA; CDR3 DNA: TGTGCCAGCAGCCCGGGACCAAGCTCCTACAATGAGCAGTTCTTC; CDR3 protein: CASSPGPSSYNEQFF
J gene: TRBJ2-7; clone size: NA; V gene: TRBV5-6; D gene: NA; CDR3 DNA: TGTGCCAGCAGCTTGCGACTATACGAGCAGTACTTC; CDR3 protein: CASSLRLYEQYF
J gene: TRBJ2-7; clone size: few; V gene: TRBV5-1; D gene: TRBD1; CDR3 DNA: TGCGCCAGCAGGCTCCGGACAGGGCATTTCGAGCAGTACTTC; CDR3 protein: CASRLRTGHFEQYF
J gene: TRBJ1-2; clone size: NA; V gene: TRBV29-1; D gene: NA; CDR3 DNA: TGCAGCGTTGAAGACAGGTCCTACTATGGCTACACCTTC; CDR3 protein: CSVEDRSYYGYTF
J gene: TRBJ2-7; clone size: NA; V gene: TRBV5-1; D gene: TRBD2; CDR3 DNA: TGCGCCAGCAGCTCGGAGGGGGGACTAGCGGGACTGATCCCGTACTTC; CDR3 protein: CASSSEGGLAGLIPYF
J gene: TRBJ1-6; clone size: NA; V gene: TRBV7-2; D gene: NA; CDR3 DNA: TGTGCCAGCAGCCAGGACAGCTCCTATAATTCACCCCTCCACTTT; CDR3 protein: CASSQDSSYNSPLHF
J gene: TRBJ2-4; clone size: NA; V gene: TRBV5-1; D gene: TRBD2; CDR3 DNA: TGCGCCAGCAGCGTACTAGCGGGAGGGCCCGGCAAAAACATTCAGTACTTC; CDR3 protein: CASSVLAGGPGKNIQYF
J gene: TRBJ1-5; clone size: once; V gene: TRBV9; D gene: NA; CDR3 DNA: TGTGCCAGCAGCGTAGCCCAGGGGCAGCCCCAGCATTTT; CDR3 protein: CASSVAQGQPQHF
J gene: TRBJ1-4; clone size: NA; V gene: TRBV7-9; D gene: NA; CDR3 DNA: TGTGCCAGCAGCCGCACAAATGAAAAACTGTTTTTT; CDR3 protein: CASSRTNEKLFF
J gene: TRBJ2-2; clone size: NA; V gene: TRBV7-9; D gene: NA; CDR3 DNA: TGTGCCAGCAGCTTAGGCCGGGGAGAAGACACCGGGGAGCTGTTTTTT; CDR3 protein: CASSLGRGEDTGELFF
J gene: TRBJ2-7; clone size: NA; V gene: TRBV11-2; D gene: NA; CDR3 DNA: TGTGCCAGCAGCCCCCAGCAAAACTCCTACGAGCAGTACTTC; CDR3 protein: CASSPQQNSYEQYF
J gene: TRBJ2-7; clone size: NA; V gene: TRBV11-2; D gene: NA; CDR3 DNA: TGTGCCAGCAGCTTAGAGTGGTCCTACGAGCAGTACTTC; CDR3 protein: CASSLEWSYEQYF
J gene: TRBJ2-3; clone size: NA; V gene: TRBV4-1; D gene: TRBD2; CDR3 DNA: TGCGCCAGCAGCCAAGAGGATAGCGGGGGACCGACAGATACGCAGTATTTT; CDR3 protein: CASSQEDSGGPTDTQYF
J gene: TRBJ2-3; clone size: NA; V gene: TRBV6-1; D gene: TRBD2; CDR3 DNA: TGTGCCAGCAGTATGACTAGCGGGACGACAGATACGCAGTATTTT; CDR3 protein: CASSMTSGTTDTQYF
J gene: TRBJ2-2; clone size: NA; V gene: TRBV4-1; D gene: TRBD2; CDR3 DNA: TGCGCCAGCAGCCAAGGGACTAGCGGCACCGGGGAGCTGTTTTTT; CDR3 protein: CASSQGTSGTGELFF
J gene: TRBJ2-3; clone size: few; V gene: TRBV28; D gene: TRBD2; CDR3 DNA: TGTGCCAGCAGTTTGCGGGGGGTTTCTAGCACAGATACGCAGTATTTT; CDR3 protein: CASSLRGVSSTDTQYF
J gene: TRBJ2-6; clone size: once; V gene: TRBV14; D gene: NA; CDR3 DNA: TGTGCCAGCAGCCCGAAGGGGGGTCCCGGGGCCAACGTCCTGACTTTC; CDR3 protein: CASSPKGGPGANVLTF
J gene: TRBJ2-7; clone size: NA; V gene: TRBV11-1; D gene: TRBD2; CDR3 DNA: TGTGCCAGCAGCTTAGGGCGGGGGGGCCTGTACGAGCAGTACTTC; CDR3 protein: CASSLGRGGLYEQYF
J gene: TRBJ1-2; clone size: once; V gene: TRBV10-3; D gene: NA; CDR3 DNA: TGTGCCAGCACCAAGGGGGGTTGGGGCTACACCTTC; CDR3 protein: CASTKGGWGYTF
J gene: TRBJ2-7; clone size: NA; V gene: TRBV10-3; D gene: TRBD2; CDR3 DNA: TGTGCCATCAGTCTCCCCCAGCGGGGGGCGCGTGAGCAGTACTTC; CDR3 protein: CAISLPQRGAREQYF
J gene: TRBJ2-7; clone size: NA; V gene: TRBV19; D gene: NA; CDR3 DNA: TGTGCCAGTAGTGCGACTAGGAACGAGCAGTACTTC; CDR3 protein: CASSATRNEQYF
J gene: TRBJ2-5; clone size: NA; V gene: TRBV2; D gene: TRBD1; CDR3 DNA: TGTGCCAGCAGGAGGGACAGGGGTTTGACCCAGTACTTC; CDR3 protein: CASRRDRGLTQYF
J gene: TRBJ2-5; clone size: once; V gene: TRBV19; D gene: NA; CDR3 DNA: TGTGCCAGTAGTATCGGGGAGGAACAAGAGACCCAGTACTTC; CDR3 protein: CASSIGEEQETQYF
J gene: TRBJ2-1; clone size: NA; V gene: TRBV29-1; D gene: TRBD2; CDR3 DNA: TGCAGCGTTGAAGTGAGGCTAGCGGGACCAACCTACAATGAGCAGTTCTTC; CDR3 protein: CSVEVRLAGPTYNEQFF